The 12 T cell receptor beta chains in this list originate from one sample, sequenced in a study of human T cells and chemical hapten exposure. TCRdb re-called the RACE reads with MiXCR, one entry per CDR3 protein. This table holds 85,000 to 100,000 distinct CDR3 sequences, roughly 10% found once. Regarding time point: pre-sensitization, week 0. Treatment meaning: therapeutic diphenylcyclopropenone sensitization with weekly scalp DPC. Sequences were derived from whole blood, sampled in connection with sensitization to the hapten diphenylcyclopropenone (DPC). All receptors come from a woman aged 55-75 years with alopecia areata. Some clones in this sample may be carry-over from other donors' samples.

The sample holds many counts of this clonotype. The chain couples TRBV25-1 to TRBJ1-5; TRBD1 might be the D (5 bases). V was trimmed by 2 bases and J by 4 bases, leaving 18 bases between them. Germline V gene data show CDR1 as MGHDK and CDR2 as SYGVNS. The CDR3 consists of 17 residues. The CDR3 reads CASSEPPGEQANQPQHF. CDR3 sequence (DNA): TGTGCCAGCAGTGAACCCCCCGGTGAACAGGCTAATCAGCCCCAGCATTTT.

In this sample, this clonotype turned up many times. The rearrangement uses TRBV6-1 and TRBJ1-5; 12 nucleotides align to TRBD1. This CDR3 spans 19 amino acids. The V gene's germline CDR1 is MNHNS and CDR2 SASEGT. Germline trimming cut 4 bases from V and 1 base from J; bases unmatched to any gene: 11. In nucleotides, the CDR3 is TGTGCCAGCAGTGTTAGAGGGACAGGGGGCATAGGGAGCAATCAGCCCCAGCATTTT. Its protein is CASSVRGTGGIGSNQPQHF.

This clonotype was counted ten times or more. The gene calls are TRBV4-1 and TRBJ1-2; D may be TRBD1 (5 bases). Trimming removed 1 base at V and 4 bases at J, with 10 bases between. The CDR3 length is 14 residues. CDR1 is MGHRA, CDR2 YSYEKL, per germline. CDR3 sequence: CASSQAGAAYGYTF. The CDR3 DNA sequence: TGCGCCAGCAGCCAAGCCGGGGCGGCCTATGGCTACACCTTC.

The J gene is TRBJ2-7, the V gene TRBV7-2; weak D call: TRBD2 (5 bases). This CDR3 spans 15 amino acids. The V gene's germline CDR1 is SGHTA and CDR2 FQGNSA. The ends were cut back, 0 bases at V and 4 bases at J, with 13 bases in the middle. CDR3 sequence reads: CASSLARVGLYEQYF. The CDR3 DNA follows: TGTGCCAGCAGCTTAGCGCGGGTCGGGCTTTACGAGCAGTACTTC.

This clonotype was detected only a few times. The chain has TRBV7-6 and TRBJ2-4; D gene uncertain. Germline lookup yields CDR1 SGHVS and CDR2 FNYEAQ. The CDR3 runs to 15 residues. The V end lost 5 bases, the J end lost 8 bases, and 19 bases lay between the germline ends. CDR3 sequence reads: CASSPSHSLSHIQYF. The DNA of the CDR3 is TGTGCCAGCAGCCCCTCCCATTCTCTAAGCCACATTCAGTACTTC. Combining the CDR3 with reference TRBV7-6 and TRBJ2-4 gives the whole variable domain GAGVSQSPRYKVTKRGQDVALRCDPISGHVSLYWYRQALGQGPEFLTYFNYEAQQDKSGLPNDRFSAERPEGSISTLTIQRTEQRDSAMYRCASSPSHSLSHIQYFGAGTRLSVL.

This clonotype has at least ten counts. V usage is TRBV5-1 and J usage is TRBJ1-5; no firm D call. In germline, CDR1 is SGHRS, CDR2 YFSETQ. Trimming stripped 4 bases from V and 0 bases from J, with 8 bases between. This CDR3 has 14 amino acids. The CDR3 is CASSTDGSNQPQHF. The CDR3 region has the DNA TGCGCCAGCAGCACTGACGGTAGCAATCAGCCCCAGCATTTT. The entire variable domain, with the rest obtained from reference TRBV5-1 and TRBJ1-5, is as follows: KAGVTQTPRYLIKTRGQQVTLSCSPISGHRSVSWYQQTPGQGLQFLFEYFSETQRNKGNFPGRFSGRQFSNSRSEMNVSTLELGDSALYLCASSTDGSNQPQHFGDGTRLSIL.

This clonotype was seen repeatedly, ten times or more. The chain uses TRBV2 and TRBJ2-1; the D is unclear. Per germline, CDR1 SNHLY and CDR2 FYNNEI. V was cut by 6 bases and J by 4 bases, with 10 bases left in between. The CDR3 totals 13 residues. CDR3 region: CASSRIMYNEQFF. The CDR3 bases are TGTGCCAGCAGCCGAATAATGTACAATGAGCAGTTCTTC.

This clonotype was counted at least ten times. The V and J genes are TRBV20-1 and TRBJ2-1; 14 nucleotides align to TRBD2. V dropped 1 base and J dropped 10; count of bases not matched to a gene: 0. Germline V gene data show CDR1 as DFQATT and CDR2 as SNEGSKA (reference sequence). The CDR3 covers 13 residues. The CDR3 sequence is CSARGLAGGEQFF. Written as DNA, the CDR3 is TGCAGTGCTAGAGGACTAGCGGGGGGGGAGCAGTTCTTC.

As to this clonotype: The conserved phenylalanine or tryptophan is not found at the CDR3 terminus, so this likely reflects a read error. This chain links TRBV20-1 with TRBJ2-7; 7 positions match TRBD1. V trimming: 2 bases; J trimming: 3 bases; junction bases outside the gene matches: 7. The germline gives CDR1 DFQATT, CDR2 SNEGSKA (reference sequence). This CDR3 is built from 14 residues. The CDR3 DNA sequence: TGCAGTGCTAGACCGGGACAGCGGTACTACGAGCAGTACCTC. Amino acids: CSARPGQRYYEQYL.

The chain carries TRBV27 and TRBJ1-2; TRBD1 matches 11 bases. Per the germline V gene, CDR1 is MNHEY and CDR2 is SMNVEV (reference sequence). Trimming cost V 6 bases and J 8 bases; bases outside gene matches: 8. This CDR3 region has 14 residues. The CDR3 coding sequence is TGTGCCAGCAGCATTGGACAGGGGGCGGGAGGCTACACCTTC. Translating gives CASSIGQGAGGYTF.

This clonotype showed up just a few times. The rearrangement links TRBV20-1 to TRBJ2-1, with D unresolved. V lost 0 bases to trimming and J lost 1 base, with 16 bases between them. The CDR3 is 17 residues long. Germline CDR1 DFQATT, CDR2 SNEGSKA (reference sequence). The CDR3 spells CSARDTGSYSSYNEQFF. CDR3 DNA sequence: TGCAGTGCTAGAGACACGGGCTCCTACAGTTCCTACAATGAGCAGTTCTTC.

The table lists this clonotype with a few counts. V usage is TRBV12-3 or TRBV12-4 and J usage is TRBJ2-7; 8 positions match TRBD1. CDR3 length: 15 residues. Trimming took 8 bases from V and 4 from J; bases not matched to a gene: 13. The CDR3 DNA follows: TGTGCCAGCCGGGGAGAAGGGACAGGATATTACGAGCAGTACTTC. Residues: CASRGEGTGYYEQYF.